This T cell receptor (beta chain) is from a study of T-cell memory formation after mild COVID-19. Turning to the study itself: The study found TCR clusters largely donor specific.

Study-wide points: Researchers could not confirm that second-wave clones peaking on day 37 targeted SARS-CoV-2. Certain responding clones were present in pre-infection memory, suggesting participation of cross-reactive memory.

As to this clonotype: Its target is unknown.

The CDR3 covers 14 residues. The V and J ends lost 3 bases and 1 base respectively, with 9 bases between them. Germline loops: CDR1 MNHNY, CDR2 SVGAGI (reference sequence). 5'RACE, which relied on constant-segment primers, yielded TCR alpha and TCR beta cDNA libraries carrying sample barcodes and UMIs. Using its own MiXCR run on the 5' RACE reads, TCRdb lists one record per CDR3 protein. The data contain around 50,000 distinct CDR3 sequences, 27% of them singletons. This sequence was found in a man younger than 35 who had mild COVID-19 (a few samples of this study predate the infection). Cell type and time point are not known. Sequences were obtained from PBMCs or a T cell subset sorted from them (not recorded which). V is TRBV6-6 and J is TRBJ1-1; no firm D call. CDR3 loop: CASSYIVTNTEAFF. The CDR3 nucleotides read TGTGCCAGCAGTTATATAGTCACGAACACTGAAGCTTTCTTT.